The next 11 T cell receptor beta chains were all read from a single sample in a study of T cells in women clearing cervical HPV infection. This table comes from immunoSEQ multiplex PCR, and its TCRdb copy is limited to in-frame clones, with some not included. Its table records some 40,000 clones. Sample: blood buffy coat. The receptors stem from a woman aged 18-70 years with a cervical HPV16 infection that either progressed to CIN3+ or cleared (not recorded which).

As concerns this clone: The CDR3 is cut off 3 residues early in the read; its end comes from the germline J gene. This chain links TRBV28 with TRBJ1-5, with D tentatively TRBD1 (6 bases). This CDR3 is 13 amino acids long. Germline CDR1 MDHEN, CDR2 SYDVKM. V dropped 6 bases and J dropped 7 bases, with 13 bases sitting between them. CDR3 amino acids: CASSYRDHQPQHF. Partial CDR3 DNA: TGTGCCAGCAGCTACAGGGACCACCAGCCC. Full variable domain (missing parts from reference TRBV28 and TRBJ1-5): DVKVTQSSRYLVKRTGEKVFLECVQDMDHENMFWYRQDPGLGLRLIYFSYDVKMKEKGDIPEGYSVSREKKERFSLILESASTNQTSMYLCASSYRDHQPQHFGDGTRLSIL.

The CDR3 DNA, read in part, is TGTGCCAGCAGTTCCGGACAGGGAGGTCGTTCACCC. Its translation is CASSSGQGGRSP. The full CDR3 sequence reads CASSSGQGGRSPLHF. This chain links TRBV28 with TRBJ1-6; 8 bases fit TRBD1. Sequencing ends 3 residues short of the CDR3 end; the germline J gene provides the rest. Germline-derived CDR1 and CDR2 are MDHEN and SYDVKM. The V gene end was trimmed by 4 bases and the J gene end by 9 bases; junction bases not matched to a gene: 8. There are 15 residues in the CDR3.

Turning to this clone: Coverage ceases 3 residues before the CDR3 finishes, and the germline J gene fills in the end. V is TRBV4-2 and J is TRBJ1-2; 9 nucleotides align to TRBD1. The CDR3 length is 17 residues. After removal of 0 bases from V and 4 bases from J, the junction contained 9 bases not matched to a gene. Germline CDR1 is LGHNA and CDR2 is YNFKEQ. The CDR3 reads CASSQEVRDRESYGYTF. The part of the CDR3 DNA that was read is TGTGCCAGCAGCCAAGAGGTGAGGGACAGGGAGAGCTATGGC.

Points on this clone: The sequence runs out 3 residues before the end of the CDR3; the remainder is reconstructed from the germline J gene. V and J are TRBV19 and TRBJ2-7; 8 nucleotides agree with TRBD2. After removal of 4 bases from V and 5 bases from J, the junction contained 4 bases not matched to a gene. The CDR3 runs 13 residues. Germline loops: CDR1 LNHDA, CDR2 SQIVND (reference sequence). The CDR3 region is CASSRLRGDEQYF. The sequenced part of the CDR3 DNA is TGTGCCAGTAGTAGATTGCGGGGGGACGAG.

Turning to this clone: The read ends 3 residues before the CDR3 terminus; that terminus is restored from the germline J gene. The J gene is TRBJ2-3, the V gene TRBV15, with D perhaps given as TRBD1 or TRBD2 (5 bases each). Germline V gives CDR1 LNHNV, CDR2 YYDKDF (reference sequence). The CDR3 runs to 15 residues. Trimming took off 0 bases at V and 5 bases at J, with 12 bases between the two ends. CDR3 loop: CATSRERQGVDTQYF. The sequenced CDR3 bases are TGTGCCACCAGCAGAGAAAGGCAGGGAGTAGATACG.

Comments on this clone: The read stops 3 residues short of the end of the CDR3; the missing end is completed from the germline J gene. The chain joins TRBV6-2 or TRBV6-3 to TRBJ2-1, with 10 bases identical to TRBD1. The CDR3 is 14 residues long. The germline V gene encodes CDR1 MNHEY and CDR2 SVGEGT. The V gene end was trimmed by 6 bases and the J gene end by 9 bases; junction bases not matched to a gene: 8. CDR3 sequence reads: CASSGTGALGEQFF. The covered CDR3 bases are TGTGCCAGCAGCGGGACAGGGGCTTTGGGTGAG.

Regarding this clone: The CDR3 is cut off 3 residues early in the read; its end comes from the germline J gene. Different DNA sequences within this sample yield the same CDR3. This chain links TRBV20-1 with TRBJ1-6; 9 bases map to TRBD1. V was pared by 3 bases and J by 6 bases, with 0 bases of the junction left unmatched. The CDR3 covers 13 residues. Germline CDR1 DFQATT, CDR2 SNEGSKA (reference sequence). This CDR3 is CSARDRGNSPLHF. The sequenced CDR3 bases are TGCAGTGCTAGGGACAGGGGTAATTCACCC.

With regard to this clone: With the read ending 3 residues before the CDR3 end, the germline J gene is used to fill in that end. This chain uses TRBV19 with TRBJ2-4; the match to TRBD1 covers 9 bases. The CDR3 runs 13 residues. Germline-derived CDR1 and CDR2 are LNHDA and SQIVND (reference sequence). This chain's CDR3 is CASSGDRDYGQYF. Partial CDR3 DNA: TGTGCCAGTAGTGGGGACAGGGACTATGGT.

In the case of this clone: The read is 3 residues too short to cover the CDR3 end, so that end is filled in from the germline J gene. The V gene is TRBV11-1, the J gene TRBJ1-3; no definite D call. V lost 2 bases to trimming and J lost 2 bases, with 7 bases between them. CDR1 and CDR2 from the germline V gene are SGHAT and FQDESV (reference sequence). This CDR3 region has 14 residues. CDR3 DNA (partial): TGTGCCAGCAGCTTACCTTCGGCTGGAAACACC. The encoded protein is CASSLPSAGNT. The whole CDR3 reads CASSLPSAGNTIYF.

On this clone itself: Read coverage stops 3 residues before the CDR3 terminus; the germline J gene supplies the remainder. The chain joins TRBV2 to TRBJ2-7, with TRBD2 matching over 8 bases. Germline trimming cut 6 bases from V and 3 bases from J; bases unmatched to any gene: 1. CDR1 is SNHLY, CDR2 FYNNEI, per germline. The CDR3 length is 12 residues. The sequenced part of the CDR3 DNA is TGTGCCAGCAGGGGACTAGGCTACGAG. Protein product: CASRGLGYE. The entire CDR3 protein is CASRGLGYEQYF.

To note about this clone: The CDR3 end lies 3 residues beyond the end of the read and is filled in from the germline J gene. J is TRBJ2-3 and V is TRBV5-1, with TRBD2 matching over 7 bases. V was pared by 3 bases and J by 1 base, with 5 bases of the junction left unmatched. There are 15 residues in the CDR3. Germline lookup yields CDR1 SGHRS and CDR2 YFSETQ. CDR3 region: CASSWSGGRTDTQYF. The DNA read from the CDR3 is TGCGCCAGCAGCTGGTCGGGGGGACGCACAGATACG.